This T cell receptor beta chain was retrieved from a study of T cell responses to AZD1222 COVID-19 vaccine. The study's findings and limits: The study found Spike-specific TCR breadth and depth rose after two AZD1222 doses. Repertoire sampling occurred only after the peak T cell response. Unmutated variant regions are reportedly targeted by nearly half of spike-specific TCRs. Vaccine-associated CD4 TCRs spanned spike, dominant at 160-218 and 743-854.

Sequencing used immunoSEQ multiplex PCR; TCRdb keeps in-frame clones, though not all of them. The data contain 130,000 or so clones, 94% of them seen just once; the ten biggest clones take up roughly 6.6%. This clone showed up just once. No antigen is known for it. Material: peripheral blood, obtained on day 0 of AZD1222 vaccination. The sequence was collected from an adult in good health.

The CDR3 sequence is CAWAGSSYNEQFF. CDR3 nucleotide sequence: TGTGCCTGGGCAGGGAGCTCCTACAATGAGCAGTTCTTC. The chain uses TRBV30 and TRBJ2-1; D tentatively reads TRBD1 or TRBD2 (5 bases each). The CDR3 has 13 amino acids. The germline CDR1 and CDR2 sequences are GTSNPN and SVGIG (reference sequence). Trimming took off 5 bases at V and 0 bases at J, with 8 bases between the two ends.